This TCR beta chain was captured by sequencing in a study of regulatory T cells in long-lasting Graves disease. Time point here: persistent/refractory GD, antithyroid drugs over 5 years with positive TRAb. Following extraction of RNA from PBMCs, that RNA was used to make the TCR library. In each case, Graves' disease was diagnosed per American Thyroid Association guidelines. A roughly 10-milliliter sample of peripheral blood was drawn into EDTA tubes. Library construction for TCR beta used iRepertoire HTBI primers and Arm-PCR of CDR3 regions. Per the study methods: Sample data revealed approximately 62 TRBV and some 13 TRBJ segments. TCRdb redid the calling of the multiplex PCR reads with MiXCR, one entry per CDR3 protein. TCRdb's processing, not the authors' own work, is the source of the V and J calls. Here the sample spans 300,000 to 400,000 distinct CDR3 sequences, about 18% being singletons. This clonotype was detected only a few times.

This CDR3 region has 18 residues. Germline-derived CDR1 and CDR2 are SGHNT and YENEEA. V was cut by 1 base and J by 2 bases, with 21 bases left in between. The TCR comes from a female donor with Graves disease. The J gene is TRBJ2-7, the V gene TRBV11-3, with TRBD1 as a possible D gene (5 bases). This material consisted of peripheral blood mononuclear cells (PBMCs), taken when the disease was refractory, from a patient treated with antithyroid drugs. The chain's CDR3 is CASSLGYKKGRAPYEQYF. As DNA, the CDR3 is TGTGCCAGCAGCTTAGGGTACAAGAAAGGCAGGGCCCCCTACGAGCAGTACTTC. Based on the CDR3 plus reference TRBV11-3 and TRBJ2-7, the full variable domain is EAGVVQSPRYKIIEKKQPVAFWCNPISGHNTLYWYLQNLGQGPELLIRYENEEAVDDSQLPKDRFSAERLKGVDSTLKIQPAELGDSAVYLCASSLGYKKGRAPYEQYFGPGTRLTVT.